Below, 12 T cell receptor beta chains from the same sample are listed, as sequenced in a study of T cells expressing NK-cell markers. TCRdb reprocessed the 5' RACE reads and stores each CDR3 protein as one record, lacking DNA. The ten top clones account for over 8.5%, within a sample of about 390,000 distinct CDR3 sequences. Sequencing used blood T cells: a sorted CD56 or NKG2C T cell subset, CD4+ or CD8+ T cells, or bulk PBMC T cells (not recorded which). These TCRs come from a woman aged 45 to 65 in good health.

The rearrangement joins TRBV7-9 to TRBJ2-5; as DNA is missing, the TRBD1 call by TCRdb cannot be tested. Germline CDR1 reads SEHNR; CDR2 reads FQNEAQ (reference sequence). CDR3 length equals 14 residues. CDR3: CASSLGREQETQYF.

The chain has TRBV29-1 and TRBJ2-2; TCRdb's D gene call, TRBD1, goes unchecked for lack of DNA. CDR1 and CDR2 from the germline V gene are SQVTM and ANQGSEA. The CDR3 is 16 residues long. CDR3 sequence: CSVEDRGGTNTGELFF.

The J gene is TRBJ2-5, the V gene TRBV7-3; the TRBD2 assignment by TCRdb is unverifiable without DNA. The CDR3 contains 16 residues. Germline values: CDR1 SGHTA, CDR2 FQGTGA. CDR3 protein: CASSLTGTSGFETQYF.

The chain employs TRBV24-1 and TRBJ2-1. The CDR3 runs to 13 residues. The V gene's germline CDR1 is KGHDR and CDR2 SFDVKD. The CDR3 is CATSVQQYNEQFF.

The chain is built from TRBV10-3 and TRBJ1-5; TCRdb indicates TRBD1, and absent DNA this call remains unverified. CDR1 and CDR2 from the germline V gene are ENHRY and SYGVKD. The CDR3 spans 17 residues. CDR3: CAISASLGTGGGQPQHF.

V gene TRBV20-1 combines with J gene TRBJ2-7; there is no DNA to check the TCRdb D call of TRBD2. The CDR3 is made up of 15 amino acids. Germline V lookup: CDR1 DFQATT, CDR2 SNEGSKA (reference sequence). The CDR3 protein is CSAIGTSGPNYEQYF.

The chain is built from TRBV6-6 and TRBJ2-3; TCRdb designates TRBD2, a call that cannot be tested without DNA. This CDR3 spans 18 amino acids. CDR1 and CDR2 (germline): MNHNY, SVGAGI (reference sequence). CDR3 sequence: CASSYPELTSGRADTQYF.

The V call is TRBV5-1, the J call TRBJ2-4; TCRdb's assignment of TRBD1 cannot be checked, as there is no DNA. The germline V gene has CDR1 SGHRS and CDR2 YFSETQ. CDR3 length: 17 residues. CDR3 sequence reads: CASSLLTGHLAKNIQYF.

The chain recombines TRBV5-1 with TRBJ1-1. The CDR3 totals 16 residues. The V gene's germline CDR1 is SGHRS and CDR2 YFSETQ. CDR3: CASSPRALLRDTEAFF. Full variable domain (rest looked up from reference TRBV5-1 and TRBJ1-1): KAGVTQTPRYLIKTRGQQVTLSCSPISGHRSVSWYQQTPGQGLQFLFEYFSETQRNKGNFPGRFSGRQFSNSRSEMNVSTLELGDSALYLCASSPRALLRDTEAFFGQGTRLTVV.

The V call is TRBV4-1, the J call TRBJ2-5; without DNA, the TCRdb call of TRBD1 cannot be checked. Looked up from germline, CDR1 is MGHRA and CDR2 is YSYEKL. The CDR3 consists of 14 residues. The CDR3 region is CASSLLPGEETQYF.

This chain joins TRBV20-1 and TRBJ2-7; TCRdb selects TRBD2, and the lack of DNA leaves this call unchecked. The germline gives CDR1 DFQATT, CDR2 SNEGSKA (reference sequence). This CDR3 comprises 16 residues. This CDR3 is CSARGISGRASHEQYF.

The J gene is TRBJ2-3, the V gene TRBV24-1; without DNA, the TCRdb call of TRBD1 cannot be checked. The length of the CDR3 is 17 residues. Per the germline V gene, CDR1 is KGHDR and CDR2 is SFDVKD. The CDR3: CATSDPNIFPHTDTQYF.